This is a list of T cell receptor beta chains from one sample in a study of cytomegalovirus exposure and HLA in healthy donors. The method was immunoSEQ multiplex PCR; TCRdb's version includes in-frame clones alone and lacks a portion of them. The sample spans under 120,000 clones; the ten largest clones claim 0.59%. The sequencing input was PBMCs. All receptors come from a man aged 50 or older in good health and CMV-seronegative. Each CDR3 is given with its conserved first and last residue. A D gene is named only where the DNA matches it firmly.

v_gene	d_gene	j_gene	len	CDR3aa	CDR3nt
TRBV7-2	NA	TRBJ2-7	11	CASSFAYEQYF	TGTGCCAGCAGCTTCGCCTACGAGCAGTACTTC
TRBV7-6	TRBD1	TRBJ2-5	16	CASSLSASGGAETQYF	TGTGCCAGCAGCTTAAGTGCGTCAGGGGGCGCGGAGACCCAGTACTTC
TRBV4-2	TRBD2	TRBJ2-7	15	CASSQGSGTSYEQYF	TGTGCCAGCAGCCAAGGGAGCGGGACCTCCTACGAGCAGTACTTC
TRBV6-1	NA	TRBJ1-1	14	CASNLPILNTEAFF	TGTGCCAGCAATCTCCCTATCCTGAACACTGAAGCTTTCTTT
TRBV7-9	NA	TRBJ2-7	15	CASSNRDKRTYEQYF	TGTGCCAGCAGCAACAGGGACAAAAGAACCTACGAGCAGTACTTC
TRBV19	NA	TRBJ2-5	15	CASSIRSILEETQYF	TGTGCCAGTAGTATCCGATCGATACTTGAAGAGACCCAGTACTTC
TRBV7-2	NA	TRBJ2-5	14	CASARARPQETQYF	TGTGCCAGCGCGCGGGCGAGACCCCAAGAGACCCAGTACTTC
TRBV7-2	TRBD1	TRBJ2-1	15	CASSLGGQGYNEQFF	TGTGCCAGCAGCTTGGGCGGACAGGGTTACAATGAGCAGTTCTTC
TRBV11-2	TRBD2	TRBJ2-1	15	CASSLEAGPMNEQFF	TGTGCCAGCAGCTTAGAAGCGGGACCTATGAATGAGCAGTTCTTC
TRBV20-1	NA	TRBJ1-4	11	CSASGNEKLFF	TGCAGTGCTAGTGGCAATGAAAAACTGTTTTTT
TRBV18	NA	TRBJ1-5	13	CASSPIGDQPQHF	TGTGCCAGCTCACCGATAGGGGATCAGCCCCAGCATTTT
TRBV30	NA	TRBJ2-1	12	CAWSVWHTEQFF	TGTGCCTGGAGTGTATGGCATACTGAGCAGTTCTTC
TRBV6-5	NA	TRBJ1-5	14	CASSSGRLNQPQHF	TGTGCCAGCAGCTCAGGCAGGTTGAATCAGCCCCAGCATTTT
TRBV9	NA	TRBJ2-6	19	CASSVAPDVMSSGANVLTF	TGTGCCAGCAGCGTAGCTCCCGATGTGATGAGCTCTGGGGCCAACGTCCTGACTTTC
TRBV6-5	TRBD1	TRBJ2-2	15	CASRLQGLNTGELFF	TGTGCCAGCAGACTACAGGGGCTGAACACCGGGGAGCTGTTTTTT
TRBV7-2	NA	TRBJ1-1	14	CASSSSFLGTEAFF	TGTGCCAGCAGCTCGTCCTTCCTCGGCACTGAAGCTTTCTTT
TRBV7-9	NA	TRBJ1-2	15	CASSLGSLGDYGYTF	TGTGCCAGCAGCTTAGGGTCTCTAGGCGACTATGGCTACACCTTC
TRBV6-5	NA	TRBJ1-2	14	CASSYSAGRYGYTF	TGTGCCAGCAGTTACTCCGCAGGGAGGTATGGCTACACCTTC
TRBV19	NA	TRBJ1-3	14	CASSMWSSGNTIYF	TGTGCCAGTAGTATGTGGAGCTCTGGAAACACCATATATTTT
TRBV19	TRBD2	TRBJ2-2	15	CASTQYSGSAGELFF	TGTGCCAGTACCCAATACAGCGGGAGTGCGGGGGAGCTGTTTTTT
TRBV6-1	TRBD1	TRBJ2-7	16	CASSEVRTGGPYEQYF	TGTGCCAGCAGTGAAGTCCGGACAGGGGGCCCCTACGAGCAGTACTTC
TRBV14	NA	TRBJ2-1	16	CASSLVVGLGYNEQFF	TGTGCCAGCAGCCTTGTAGTAGGACTCGGGTACAATGAGCAGTTCTTC
TRBV18	TRBD2	TRBJ2-1	16	CASSPLLAGVGNEQFF	TGTGCCAGCTCACCGTTACTAGCGGGAGTAGGGAATGAGCAGTTCTTC
TRBV19	NA	TRBJ2-7	16	CASSIDFETGIYEQYF	TGTGCCAGTAGTATAGACTTCGAGACAGGCATCTACGAGCAGTACTTC
TRBV4-1	TRBD1	TRBJ1-2	19	CASSQDGTGAPRVFYGYTF	TGCGCCAGCAGCCAAGATGGGACAGGGGCCCCACGGGTTTTCTATGGCTACACCTTC
TRBV4-1	TRBD1	TRBJ2-2	16	CASSQATGGNTGELFF	TGCGCCAGCAGCCAAGCGACAGGGGGAAACACCGGGGAGCTGTTTTTT
TRBV5-6	NA	TRBJ1-2	16	CASSLVDRGHNYGYTF	TGTGCCAGCAGCTTGGTAGATCGGGGACACAACTATGGCTACACCTTC
TRBV7-2	NA	TRBJ2-5	11	CASSPQETQYF	TGTGCCAGCAGCCCACAAGAGACCCAGTACTTC
TRBV7-8	NA	TRBJ2-7	12	CASSSTAIEQYF	TGTGCCAGCAGCTCCACAGCCATCGAGCAGTACTTC
TRBV15	TRBD1	TRBJ2-4	15	CATSRDRVRLNIQYF	TGTGCCACCAGCCGGGACAGGGTCAGGCTGAACATTCAGTACTTC
TRBV14	TRBD2	TRBJ2-5	16	CASSQVGRGSQETQYF	TGTGCCAGCAGCCAAGTCGGGAGGGGATCCCAAGAGACCCAGTACTTC
TRBV6-1	TRBD1	TRBJ1-5	15	CASSGKGTGDQPQHF	TGTGCCAGCAGTGGAAAAGGGACAGGGGATCAGCCCCAGCATTTT
TRBV7-2	TRBD2	TRBJ2-7	12	CASSMSGSEQYF	TGTGCCAGCAGCATGAGCGGGAGCGAGCAGTACTTC
TRBV27	NA	TRBJ1-5	15	CASSLNNYSNQPQHF	TGTGCCAGCAGTTTAAATAACTATAGCAATCAGCCCCAGCATTTT
TRBV2	TRBD1	TRBJ1-6	14	CASSVEGQNSPLHF	TGTGCCAGCAGTGTGGAGGGACAGAATTCACCCCTCCACTTT
TRBV18	NA	TRBJ1-1	13	CASSLTGSLEAFF	TGTGCCAGCTCTCTTACAGGGAGTCTAGAAGCTTTCTTT
TRBV11-3	TRBD2	TRBJ2-1	16	CASSQEALAGNNEQFF	TGTGCCAGCAGCCAGGAGGCCCTAGCGGGGAACAATGAGCAGTTCTTC
TRBV7-2	NA	TRBJ1-5	16	CASSLALLASNQPQHF	TGTGCCAGCAGCTTAGCCCTCTTAGCGAGCAATCAGCCCCAGCATTTT
TRBV19	TRBD1	TRBJ1-1	13	CASSNGQVAEAFF	TGTGCCAGTAGTAATGGACAGGTGGCTGAAGCTTTCTTT
TRBV5-1	NA	TRBJ2-3	14	CASSLDRGPDTQYF	TGCGCCAGCAGCTTGGATCGGGGTCCAGATACGCAGTATTTT
TRBV27	NA	TRBJ1-2	13	CASSFLLSDGYTF	TGTGCCAGCAGTTTCCTGCTCTCGGATGGCTACACCTTC
TRBV6-5	TRBD1	TRBJ2-7	16	CASSFPAVGGPYEQYF	TGTGCCAGCAGTTTCCCCGCGGTAGGGGGCCCCTACGAGCAGTACTTC
TRBV19	NA	TRBJ2-1	13	CASSIASGLEQFF	TGTGCCAGTAGTATAGCCTCGGGATTGGAGCAGTTCTTC
TRBV30	NA	TRBJ1-1	13	CAWSTGQNTEAFF	TGTGCCTGGAGTACAGGACAGAACACTGAAGCTTTCTTT
TRBV9	NA	TRBJ1-2	16	CASSVTGSPANYGYTF	TGTGCCAGCAGCGTAACGGGGAGTCCAGCTAACTATGGCTACACCTTC